These T cell receptor beta chains were read from a single sample in a study of OX40 agonist ivuxolimab in advanced cancers. Sequencing was performed with immunoSEQ multiplex PCR; in TCRdb, only in-frame clones are kept and a portion is missing. In the table there are tens of thousands of clones, about 90% of which are singletons. The sample here was CD4+ or CD8+ T cells sorted from blood, taken in a trial of the OX40 agonist ivuxolimab. Receptors were obtained from an adult with an advanced solid tumor such as melanoma, head and neck, liver or kidney cancer. Both conserved end residues are part of each CDR3. A D gene is named only where the DNA matches it firmly.

TRBD2	TRBV7-8	TRBJ2-3	CASSARTSGRTDTQYF	TGTGCCAGCAGCGCTCGGACTAGCGGGAGGACAGATACGCAGTATTTT
NA	TRBV9	TRBJ2-3	CASSVGGGTVVDTQYF	TGTGCCAGCAGCGTTGGGGGCGGGACCGTGGTAGATACGCAGTATTTT
TRBD1	TRBV29-1	TRBJ2-7	CSVELQGGFYEQYF	TGCAGCGTTGAATTACAGGGGGGTTTCTACGAGCAGTACTTC
NA	TRBV4-1	TRBJ1-4	CASSQEGWNEKLFF	TGCGCCAGCAGCCAAGAGGGGTGGAATGAAAAACTGTTTTTT
NA	TRBV7-6	TRBJ1-1	CASSSNWAVEAFF	TGTGCCAGCAGCTCCAATTGGGCCGTTGAAGCTTTCTTT
TRBD2	TRBV13	TRBJ2-7	CASSQGLASYEQYF	TGTGCCAGCAGTCAGGGACTAGCCTCCTACGAGCAGTACTTC
TRBD1	TRBV28	TRBJ1-4	CASGSGTGGEKLFF	TGTGCCAGTGGATCCGGGACAGGGGGCGAAAAACTGTTTTTT
NA	TRBV23-1	TRBJ1-4	CASSQPNDICGEKLFF	TGCGCCAGCAGTCAACCGAATGACATCTGTGGGGAAAAACTGTTTTTT
TRBD2	TRBV4-3	TRBJ2-7	CASSQGVRLAGGHEQYF	TGCGCCAGCAGCCAAGGGGTTAGACTAGCGGGAGGCCACGAGCAGTACTTC
NA	TRBV30	TRBJ2-4	CAWRRRAGELNIQYF	TGTGCCTGGAGGAGGAGGGCAGGGGAATTGAACATTCAGTACTTC
NA	TRBV6-5	TRBJ1-1	CASSRGGNTEAFF	TGTGCCAGCAGCAGGGGTGGGAACACTGAAGCTTTCTTT